The 32 T cell receptor beta chains below all came from one sample that was sequenced in a study of cytomegalovirus exposure and HLA in healthy donors. The PCR employed 60 Vbeta primers together with 13 Jbeta primers. The assay was immunoSEQ multiplex PCR, and TCRdb's table has in-frame clones only and misses some. The sample has about 190,000 clones, about four fifths seen once; the top ten hold roughly 14%. The sequencing input was PBMCs. The receptors come from a woman aged 25 to 45 in good health and CMV-seropositive.

This sequence joins TRBV9 and TRBJ2-5; 7 positions agree with TRBD1. Per germline, CDR1 SGDLS and CDR2 YYNGEE. V gave up 7 bases and J gave up 3 bases; unmatched junction bases: 6. The CDR3 loop spans 13 amino acids. CDR3 DNA sequence: TGTGCCAGCTCCATCACAGGGGAAGAGACCCAGTACTTC. Its translation is CASSITGEETQYF. The variable domain in full, with the rest retrieved from reference TRBV9 and TRBJ2-5, is DSGVTQTPKHLITATGQRVTLRCSPRSGDLSVYWYQQSLDQGLQFLIQYYNGEERAKGNILERFSAQQFPDLHSELNLSSLELGDSALYFCASSITGEETQYFGPGTRLLVL.

A few counts support this clone. The CDR3 here is CASSLEADYEQYF. In nucleotides, the CDR3 is TGTGCCAGCAGCTTGGAAGCCGACTACGAGCAGTACTTC. The J gene is TRBJ2-7, the V gene TRBV5-6; D not resolved. CDR1 and CDR2 (germline): SGHDT, YYEEEE. The CDR3 loop spans 13 amino acids. V lost 0 bases and J lost 3, with 7 bases in between.

This clone has a handful of counts. The sample carries other DNA sequences with the same CDR3. This chain connects TRBV6-5 to TRBJ1-3, with TRBD1 as a possible D gene (5 bases). The V end lost 6 bases, the J end lost 0 bases, and 6 bases lay between the germline ends. This CDR3 is 13 amino acids long. Per the germline V gene, CDR1 is MNHEY and CDR2 is SVGAGI. The CDR3 loop is CASRRGSGNTIYF. DNA for the CDR3: TGTGCCAGCAGAAGGGGCTCTGGAAACACCATATATTTT.

The rearrangement uses TRBV10-3 and TRBJ2-1, with TRBD2 matching 10 bases. Per the germline V gene, CDR1 is ENHRY and CDR2 is SYGVKD. The CDR3 has 17 residues. V gave up 2 bases and J gave up 5 bases; unmatched junction bases: 9. The CDR3 region has the DNA TGTGCCATCAGTGAGATTGAAGGACTAGCGGATAACAATGAGCAGTTCTTC. Its translation is CAISEIEGLADNNEQFF.

The V gene is TRBV5-4, the J gene TRBJ2-1; 8 nucleotides align to TRBD1. Germline V gene data show CDR1 as SGHNT and CDR2 as YYREEE (reference sequence). This CDR3 is 13 amino acids long. V shed 3 bases and J 9 bases; nucleotides not matched to a gene: 5. Here the CDR3 reads CASSSPDRAEQFF. As DNA, the CDR3 is TGTGCCAGCAGCTCCCCGGACAGGGCTGAGCAGTTCTTC.

The rearrangement joins TRBV2 to TRBJ1-1; no clear D. The CDR3 is made up of 15 amino acids. Trimming pared 4 bases from V and 3 bases from J, leaving 15 bases between. Germline CDR1 reads SNHLY; CDR2 reads FYNNEI. The CDR3 sequence: CASSVEEGEYTEAFF. CDR3 nucleotide sequence: TGTGCCAGCAGTGTTGAGGAGGGAGAGTACACTGAAGCTTTCTTT.

There are a few counts of this clone. J is TRBJ1-1 and V is TRBV5-1, with 8 bases identical to TRBD1. Germline V gene sequence: CDR1 SGHRS, CDR2 YFSETQ. The CDR3 runs 13 residues. J gave up 5 bases and V 4 bases, and 4 bases lay outside the gene matches. The chain's CDR3 is CASSPRGLTEAFF. The CDR3 DNA reads TGCGCCAGCAGCCCCAGGGGGCTGACTGAAGCTTTCTTT.

The chain is built from TRBV7-2 and TRBJ2-2; no clear D gene. Germline CDR1 reads SGHTA; CDR2 reads FQGNSA. V was trimmed by 5 bases and J by 1 base, leaving 8 bases between them. The CDR3 is 14 amino acids. The CDR3 DNA sequence: TGTGCCAGCAGCCCCCGACTGAACACCGGGGAGCTGTTTTTT. Translation gives CASSPRLNTGELFF.

The chain links TRBV6-1 to TRBJ2-5, with D unclear. Trimming stripped 2 bases from V and 5 bases from J, with 9 bases between. In germline, CDR1 is MNHNS, CDR2 SASEGT. This CDR3 region has 13 residues. The CDR3 nucleotides read TGTGCCAGCAGTGAAAACGTCCGGGAGACCCAGTACTTC. This sequence encodes CASSENVRETQYF.

The chain recombines TRBV30 with TRBJ1-1; D is possibly TRBD1 (6 bases). Germline CDR1 GTSNPN, CDR2 SVGIG (reference sequence). Trimming cost V 5 bases and J 1 base, with 14 bases left between them. The length of the CDR3 is 14 residues. The CDR3 spells CAWAAGTWNTEAFF. CDR3 DNA: TGTGCCTGGGCTGCCGGGACATGGAACACTGAAGCTTTCTTT.

The chain recombines TRBV6-1 with TRBJ2-4; 10 bases fit TRBD1. The germline V gene encodes CDR1 MNHNS and CDR2 SASEGT. The length of the CDR3 is 15 residues. V was clipped by 4 bases and J by 7 bases; unmatched bases: 7. The CDR3 sequence is CASSAQGTGANIQYF. The CDR3 DNA reads as TGTGCCAGCAGTGCACAGGGGACAGGGGCGAACATTCAGTACTTC.

The gene calls are TRBV5-1 and TRBJ2-3, with D perhaps TRBD1 (6 bases). The CDR3 totals 14 residues. The germline V and J ends were trimmed by 4 bases and 2 bases, with 11 bases remaining between them. CDR1 is SGHRS, CDR2 YFSETQ, per germline. This CDR3 is CASSVTGSTDTQYF. The CDR3 DNA follows: TGCGCCAGCAGCGTTACAGGGTCCACAGATACGCAGTATTTT.

There are a few counts of this clone. The chain carries TRBV2 and TRBJ2-7; a weak D match, TRBD1 (6 bases). The CDR3 runs 13 residues. Trimming cost V 8 bases and J 5 bases, with 16 bases left between them. The germline gives CDR1 SNHLY, CDR2 FYNNEI. The CDR3 loop reads CASGDTGIHEQYF. Here the CDR3 DNA reads TGTGCCAGCGGAGACACAGGGATCCACGAGCAGTACTTC.

The rearrangement joins TRBV11-3 to TRBJ2-5; 8 bases match TRBD2. Germline CDR1 and CDR2: SGHNT and YENEEA. The CDR3 is 15 amino acids. V lost 5 bases, J lost 3 bases, and 8 bases stayed unmatched. The DNA for the CDR3 is TGTGCCAGCAGCGAACGTCTAGCGGGCAAAGAGACCCAGTACTTC. It codes for CASSERLAGKETQYF.

The chain recombines TRBV18 with TRBJ2-1; 9 nucleotides match TRBD1. The CDR3 consists of 16 residues. J lost 1 base, V lost 1 base, and 2 bases had no gene match. Germline loops: CDR1 KGHSH, CDR2 LQKENI. The CDR3 nucleotides read TGTGCCAGCTCACCACTCGGGACAGGGTCCTACAATGAGCAGTTCTTC. This encodes CASSPLGTGSYNEQFF. The variable domain in full, with the rest retrieved from reference TRBV18 and TRBJ2-1, is NAGVMQNPRHLVRRRGQEARLRCSPMKGHSHVYWYRQLPEEGLKFMVYLQKENIIDESGMPKERFSAEFPKEGPSILRIQQVVRGDSAAYFCASSPLGTGSYNEQFFGPGTRLTVL.

V gene TRBV7-8 combines with J gene TRBJ2-7; no reliable D call. The J call may be incorrect, as the DNA end agrees better with TRBJ2-5. Germline CDR1 and CDR2: SGHVS and FQNEAQ. This CDR3 has 15 residues. The CDR3 loop is CASSLSPRTQETQYF. Written as DNA, the CDR3 is TGTGCCAGCAGCTTAAGTCCTAGAACCCAAGAGACCCAGTACTTC.

The chain employs TRBV7-2 and TRBJ1-2, with TRBD1 matching over 10 bases. The CDR3 loop spans 17 amino acids. CDR1 SGHTA and CDR2 FQGNSA come from the germline V gene. V was pared by 1 base and J by 1 base, with 6 bases of the junction left unmatched. The CDR3 DNA reads TGTGCCAGCAGCTTAGAGAGACAGGGGGCGCTTAACTATGGCTACACCTTC. As protein: CASSLERQGALNYGYTF.

The chain has TRBV5-1 and TRBJ2-2; D perhaps matches TRBD1 (6 bases). Trimming shortened V by 4 bases and J by 6 bases, and 16 bases separated the two germline ends. The CDR3 has 15 residues. The germline V gene has CDR1 SGHRS and CDR2 YFSETQ. CDR3 coding DNA: TGCGCCAGCAGCGCCCGGACAGCTTCCGCCGGGGAGCTGTTTTTT. Translating it yields CASSARTASAGELFF.

The chain uses TRBV6-5 and TRBJ2-2, with TRBD1 identical over 9 bases. This CDR3 has 16 residues. The V segment lost 2 bases and the J segment 5 bases; nucleotides outside the gene matches: 6. The germline V gene has CDR1 MNHEY and CDR2 SVGAGI. CDR3 protein: CASSYTPGQGTGELFF. As DNA, the CDR3 is TGTGCCAGCAGTTACACCCCGGGACAGGGAACCGGGGAGCTGTTTTTT.

The V and J genes are TRBV30 and TRBJ1-1; D is perhaps TRBD1 (6 bases). Germline V gives CDR1 GTSNPN, CDR2 SVGIG (reference sequence). Trimming removed 0 bases from V and 6 bases from J, with 14 bases in between. CDR3 length equals 14 residues. The CDR3 is CAWSVRGAGAEAFF. The CDR3 DNA is TGTGCCTGGAGTGTACGGGGGGCAGGGGCTGAAGCTTTCTTT.

The V gene is TRBV7-9, the J gene TRBJ2-3; 9 bases line up with TRBD2. Germline CDR1 SEHNR, CDR2 FQNEAQ (reference sequence). The CDR3 consists of 15 residues. V lost 4 bases and J lost 4; bases outside the gene matches: 6. In DNA, the CDR3 is TGTGCCAGCAGCTCCAGCGGGGGGTATGCAGATACGCAGTATTTT. Amino acids: CASSSSGGYADTQYF.

The chain has TRBV5-1 and TRBJ2-2, with 8 bases matching TRBD1. CDR1 and CDR2 from the germline V gene are SGHRS and YFSETQ. The CDR3 is 16 residues long. The ends lost 4 bases at V and 0 bases at J; junction bases unmatched: 5. CDR3 nucleotide sequence: TGCGCCAGCAGCAGAAGACAGGGGACGAACACCGGGGAGCTGTTTTTT. Translated: CASSRRQGTNTGELFF.

The chain uses TRBV6-5 and TRBJ2-5, with 7 nucleotides matching TRBD1. Germline V gene lookup returns CDR1 MNHEY and CDR2 SVGAGI. Germline trimming cut 4 bases from V and 2 bases from J; bases unmatched to any gene: 1. The CDR3 runs 13 residues. The CDR3, as DNA: TGTGCCAGCAGTTTGGGACAGCAAGAGACCCAGTACTTC. Translation gives CASSLGQQETQYF.

The chain recombines TRBV1 with TRBJ1-2; the table gives TRBD1 as D, unverified against the DNA. TRBV1 is marked as a pseudogene. This CDR3 has 16 amino acids. The CDR3 region has the DNA TGCACCAGCAGCCAAGACCCGGACAGGGGCAACTATGGCTACACCTTC. It codes for CTSSQDPDRGNYGYTF.

This chain connects TRBV18 to TRBJ1-1, with 7 bases lining up with TRBD1. With 3 bases clipped from V and 5 bases from J, the junction kept 9 bases outside the gene matches. CDR3 length: 15 residues. The germline CDR1 and CDR2 sequences are KGHSH and LQKENI. The CDR3 is CASSPDTGVYTEAFF. DNA of the CDR3: TGTGCCAGCTCACCGGATACAGGGGTCTATACTGAAGCTTTCTTT.

J is TRBJ2-7 and V is TRBV7-6; TRBD2 is a possible D gene (5 bases). The CDR3 extends over 16 amino acids. V was trimmed by 1 base and J by 3 bases, leaving 16 bases between them. Germline V gives CDR1 SGHVS, CDR2 FNYEAQ. DNA for the CDR3: TGTGCCAGCAGCTTAGTAGATCGTGGGAGCCGCTACGAGCAGTACTTC. It yields the protein CASSLVDRGSRYEQYF. Combining the CDR3 with reference TRBV7-6 and TRBJ2-7 gives the whole variable domain GAGVSQSPRYKVTKRGQDVALRCDPISGHVSLYWYRQALGQGPEFLTYFNYEAQQDKSGLPNDRFSAERPEGSISTLTIQRTEQRDSAMYRCASSLVDRGSRYEQYFGPGTRLTVT.

The V call is TRBV19, the J call TRBJ1-2, with 7 bases aligning to TRBD1. Germline V lookup: CDR1 LNHDA, CDR2 SQIVND (reference sequence). J gave up 4 bases and V 3 bases, and 8 bases lay outside the gene matches. The CDR3 extends over 15 amino acids. The CDR3 DNA reads TGTGCCAGTAGTATTGGGGACAGCGACTCCTATGGCTACACCTTC. Translation gives CASSIGDSDSYGYTF.

V is TRBV28 and J is TRBJ2-6, with D possibly being TRBD1 (5 bases). Germline CDR1 and CDR2: MDHEN and SYDVKM. This CDR3 has 14 amino acids. Trimming cost V 6 bases and J 4 bases, with 10 bases left between them. CDR3 DNA sequence: TGTGCCAGCAGGGGCAGGGCCGGGGCCAACGTCCTGACTTTC. Its protein is CASRGRAGANVLTF.

V and J are TRBV28 and TRBJ1-4, with no clear D. CDR1 is MDHEN, CDR2 SYDVKM, per germline. Trimming stripped 8 bases from V and 6 bases from J, with 16 bases between. This CDR3 contains 14 residues. The CDR3 spells CASRRLVQDEKLFF. The CDR3 nucleotides are TGTGCCAGCCGCCGTTTGGTCCAGGATGAAAAACTGTTTTTT. Full variable domain (missing parts from reference TRBV28 and TRBJ1-4): DVKVTQSSRYLVKRTGEKVFLECVQDMDHENMFWYRQDPGLGLRLIYFSYDVKMKEKGDIPEGYSVSREKKERFSLILESASTNQTSMYLCASRRLVQDEKLFFGSGTQLSVL.

The V gene is TRBV5-1, the J gene TRBJ1-2, with 12 bases matching TRBD1. The CDR3 has 15 residues. Germline V gene data show CDR1 as SGHRS and CDR2 as YFSETQ. V lost 0 bases, J lost 7 bases, and 4 bases stayed unmatched. The CDR3 region is CASSLGGQGAAGYTF. CDR3 bases: TGCGCCAGCAGCTTGGGGGGACAGGGGGCTGCTGGCTACACCTTC. The full variable domain, rest sourced from reference TRBV5-1 and TRBJ1-2, is KAGVTQTPRYLIKTRGQQVTLSCSPISGHRSVSWYQQTPGQGLQFLFEYFSETQRNKGNFPGRFSGRQFSNSRSEMNVSTLELGDSALYLCASSLGGQGAAGYTFGSGTRLTVV.

The rearrangement joins TRBV7-2 to TRBJ2-2, with TRBD2 identical over 11 bases. Unmatched junction bases numbered 8, after V lost 5 bases and J lost 6 bases. Germline values: CDR1 SGHTA, CDR2 FQGNSA. This CDR3 region has 16 residues. CDR3 in amino acids: CASSLLAGEMSGELFF. The CDR3 DNA sequence: TGTGCCAGCAGCCTACTAGCGGGAGAAATGTCCGGGGAGCTGTTTTTT.

This clone was detected only once. The chain couples TRBV6-5 to TRBJ2-1; 10 positions match TRBD2. The length of the CDR3 is 15 residues. Germline CDR1 MNHEY, CDR2 SVGAGI. The J segment lost 2 bases and the V segment lost 6 bases, leaving 4 bases of the junction unmatched. CDR3 sequence: CASRLAGVTYNEQFF. CDR3 nucleotide sequence: TGTGCCAGCAGGCTAGCGGGGGTGACCTACAATGAGCAGTTCTTC.